This entry lists 7 T cell receptor beta chains sequenced from one sample in a study of T cell responses to AZD1222 COVID-19 vaccine. The data were produced by immunoSEQ multiplex PCR, yet TCRdb's version contains in-frame clones alone and is incomplete. The sample lists some 140,000 clones, 92% occurring once. The sequencing used peripheral blood, collected on day 0 of AZD1222 vaccination. The receptors stem from an adult in good health.

This rearrangement joins TRBV10-2 to TRBJ1-5; D not resolved. The CDR3 spans 15 residues. Germline CDR1 WSHSY, CDR2 SAAADI. V was cut by 3 bases and J by 0 bases, with 9 bases left in between. CDR3 DNA: TGCGCCAGCAGTGAATTTGGGGATAGCAATCAGCCCCAGCATTTT. Protein: CASSEFGDSNQPQHF.

This clone was seen more than once but under ten times. J is TRBJ1-4 and V is TRBV19; the D gene is possibly TRBD1 (6 bases). The CDR3 consists of 15 residues. Germline V lookup: CDR1 LNHDA, CDR2 SQIVND (reference sequence). V was clipped by 3 bases and J by 0 bases, with 8 bases between them. The CDR3 spells CASSITGSTNEKLFF. CDR3 sequence (DNA): TGTGCCAGTAGTATCACAGGGTCAACTAATGAAAAACTGTTTTTT. Full variable domain (outside the CDR3, taken from reference TRBV19 and TRBJ1-4): DGGITQSPKYLFRKEGQNVTLSCEQNLNHDAMYWYRQDPGQGLRLIYYSQIVNDFQKGDIAEGYSVSREKKESFPLTVTSAQKNPTAFYLCASSITGSTNEKLFFGSGTQLSVL.

The chain is built from TRBV5-8 and TRBJ2-1, with TRBD2 identical over 8 bases. The V gene's germline CDR1 is SGHTS and CDR2 YDEGEE. This CDR3 comprises 15 residues. Unmatched junction bases numbered 4, after V lost 1 base and J lost 4 bases. The CDR3 region has the DNA TGTGCCAGCAGCTTGAGAGCGGGAGTTTACAATGAGCAGTTCTTC. It translates to CASSLRAGVYNEQFF.

The chain joins TRBV29-1 to TRBJ2-3, with 16 bases identical to TRBD2. V lost 7 bases and J lost 4; bases outside the gene matches: 11. Germline CDR1 SQVTM, CDR2 ANQGSEA. CDR3 length equals 17 residues. CDR3 region: CSAPGTSGRGWPDTQYF. The CDR3 DNA reads as TGCAGCGCCCCGGGGACTAGCGGGAGGGGTTGGCCAGATACGCAGTATTTT.

The J gene is TRBJ1-1, the V gene TRBV3-1 (or the pseudogene TRBV3-2), with D maybe TRBD1 (6 bases). Trimming removed 4 bases from V and 2 bases from J, with 14 bases in between. Germline CDR1 is LGHDT and CDR2 is YNNKEL (reference sequence). This CDR3 contains 15 residues. Written as DNA, the CDR3 is TGTGCCAGCAGCCTCCAAGGGGGGTACAACACTGAAGCTTTCTTT. As protein: CASSLQGGYNTEAFF.

This clone appeared a single time. The V call is TRBV5-1, the J call TRBJ1-1; the D gene is possibly TRBD1 (6 bases). The CDR3 is 14 amino acids. The V gene lost 5 bases and the J gene lost 7 bases, with 18 bases spanning the gap. From germline, CDR1 is SGHRS and CDR2 YFSETQ. The CDR3 region is CASRNSGGGNEAFF. The DNA for the CDR3 is TGCGCCAGCAGAAACTCTGGGGGCGGGAATGAAGCTTTCTTT.

The genes are TRBV13 and TRBJ2-5, with 10 bases matching TRBD2. The CDR3 is 15 residues long. Losses at the gene ends were 6 bases for V and 2 bases for J; bases not matched to a gene: 6. Germline assignment: CDR1 PRHDT and CDR2 FYEKMQ (reference sequence). The CDR3 protein is CASSPAGGGQETQYF. The CDR3 DNA reads TGTGCCAGCAGTCCAGCGGGAGGGGGGCAAGAGACCCAGTACTTC.